Below are 10 T cell receptor beta chains sequenced from a single sample in a study of blood T cell repertoires in COVID-19 (dated by TCRdb to the early 2020s). The library came from the immunoSEQ multiplex PCR assay. TCRdb re-hosts the immuneACCESS table, in-frame sequences only. Its copies lack some clones; in the studies checked, an unresolved V gene accounts for under half of them, and the cause for the rest is not known. The sample table records 85,000 to 95,000 clones; around 87% of these occur just once. The ten biggest clones cover roughly 6.8% of the sample. The specimen was peripheral blood. The receptors stem from a human donor with acute or convalescent COVID-19. The donor label of this sample is uncertain.

The chain links TRBV7-9 to TRBJ1-2, with TRBD1 matching 7 bases. This CDR3 is built from 14 residues. Germline V lookup: CDR1 SEHNR, CDR2 FQNEAQ (reference sequence). V lost 5 bases to trimming and J lost 6 bases; unmatched junction nucleotides: 9. CDR3 nucleotides: TGTGCCAGCAGCCTACGGACAGGCCAAGATGGCTACACCTTC. Amino acids: CASSLRTGQDGYTF.

V and J are TRBV6-5 and TRBJ1-1; 8 bases align to TRBD1. The CDR3 consists of 14 residues. Germline CDR1 MNHEY, CDR2 SVGAGI. V gave up 2 bases and J gave up 1 base; unmatched junction bases: 0. Written as DNA, the CDR3 is TGTGCCAGCAGTTACGACAGGGGGAACACTGAAGCTTTCTTT. As protein: CASSYDRGNTEAFF.

The chain combines TRBV5-4 with TRBJ2-5; 8 nucleotides align to TRBD2. Looked up from germline, CDR1 is SGHNT and CDR2 is YYREEE (reference sequence). V was pared by 6 bases and J by 5 bases, with 9 bases of the junction left unmatched. This CDR3 contains 14 residues. CDR3 protein: CASTQGTRGETQYF. The CDR3 DNA is TGTGCCAGCACCCAGGGGACTAGGGGGGAGACCCAGTACTTC. Full variable domain (remainder filled in from reference TRBV5-4 and TRBJ2-5): ETGVTQSPTHLIKTRGQQVTLRCSSQSGHNTVSWYQQALGQGPQFIFQYYREEENGRGNFPPRFSGLQFPNYSSELNVNALELDDSALYLCASTQGTRGETQYFGPGTRLLVL.

This clone was observed a few times. V usage is TRBV4-2 and J usage is TRBJ2-2; 7 bases map to TRBD2. Trimming at V came to 5 bases and at J to 3 bases, leaving 6 bases not matched to a gene. Germline assignment: CDR1 LGHNA and CDR2 YNFKEQ. The CDR3 runs 15 residues. The CDR3 DNA reads as TGTGCCAGCAGCTACACTAGCGAGCACACCGGGGAGCTGTTTTTT. It encodes CASSYTSEHTGELFF.

There are a few counts of this clone. V and J are TRBV7-2 and TRBJ2-7; TRBD1 might be the D (5 bases). With 1 base removed from V and 3 bases from J, the gap between germline ends came to 13 bases. The CDR3 consists of 15 residues. CDR1 is SGHTA and CDR2 is FQGNSA in the germline V gene. The CDR3 coding sequence is TGTGCCAGCAGCTTAGGTTCAGGGATCGGCTACGAGCAGTACTTC. Translation gives CASSLGSGIGYEQYF.

V and J are TRBV7-8 and TRBJ2-2, with D perhaps matching TRBD1 (5 bases). Germline loops: CDR1 SGHVS, CDR2 FQNEAQ. The ends were cut back, 0 bases at V and 5 bases at J, with 10 bases in the middle. The CDR3 covers 15 residues. CDR3 amino acids: CASSLATGRTGELFF. In DNA form, the CDR3 reads TGTGCCAGCAGCTTAGCAACAGGACGGACCGGGGAGCTGTTTTTT.

At least ten counts were recorded for this clone. The chain carries TRBV19 and TRBJ2-7, with D perhaps TRBD1 (6 bases). Trimming took 4 bases from V and 5 from J, leaving 15 bases between them. CDR3 size: 14 residues. Germline loops: CDR1 LNHDA, CDR2 SQIVND (reference sequence). For the CDR3, the DNA is TGTGCCAGTAGTACCGCAGGGGTCGGAAACGAGCAGTACTTC. This gives the protein CASSTAGVGNEQYF.

The CDR3 coding sequence is TGTGCCAGCAGTTTGAGCCCGGCGGATAATTCACCCCTCCACTTT. Translation: CASSLSPADNSPLHF. The chain has TRBV27 and TRBJ1-6, with D hard to call. V shed 3 bases and J shed 5 bases, with 11 bases lying between them. Germline-derived CDR1 and CDR2 are MNHEY and SMNVEV (reference sequence). The CDR3 spans 15 residues.

The rearrangement links TRBV2 to TRBJ2-5; possibly TRBD2 for D (6 bases). The V end was cut by 4 bases, the J end by 7 bases, with 13 bases between. The length of the CDR3 is 13 residues. Germline assignment: CDR1 SNHLY and CDR2 FYNNEI. CDR3: CASSGPDYRTQYF. As DNA, the CDR3 is TGTGCCAGCAGTGGTCCGGACTATCGGACCCAGTACTTC.

The CDR3 DNA is TGTGCCAGCAGCTTAGTAGCGGGGGCCTTCTCCTACGAGCAGTACTTC. This sequence encodes CASSLVAGAFSYEQYF. V and J are TRBV11-3 and TRBJ2-7; 9 bases map to TRBD2. This CDR3 region has 16 residues. From germline, CDR1 is SGHNT and CDR2 YENEEA. Trimming cost V 1 base and J 0 bases; bases outside gene matches: 4.